These T cell receptor beta chains were read from a single sample in a study of regulatory T cells in long-lasting Graves disease. TCRdb ran MiXCR on the multiplex PCR reads and lists one entry per CDR3 protein. The sample has 300,000 to 350,000 distinct CDR3 sequences; about 19% are singletons. The sequences come from peripheral blood mononuclear cells (PBMCs), collected when the disease was refractory, from a patient treated with antithyroid drugs. Every receptor here comes from a female donor with Graves disease. The CDR3 runs from the conserved cysteine through the conserved F or W. The order of the fields is clone size, V gene, J gene, D gene, CDR3 DNA, CDR3 protein. A D gene is named only where the DNA matches it firmly. Only part of the rows carry a size: once, few, many, or a class if the clone is expanded.

clone size: NA; V gene: TRBV5-1; J gene: TRBJ2-2; D gene: NA; CDR3 DNA: TGCGCCAGCCGCCGGGGAAGTGCCGGGGAGCTGTTTTTT; CDR3 protein: CASRRGSAGELFF
clone size: many; V gene: TRBV11-2; J gene: TRBJ2-7; D gene: NA; CDR3 DNA: TGTGCCAGCAGCCCAGGGACCTACGAGCAGTACTTC; CDR3 protein: CASSPGTYEQYF
clone size: many; V gene: TRBV2; J gene: TRBJ1-5; D gene: TRBD1; CDR3 DNA: TGTGCCAGCAACGACAGGGGTGGTCAGCCCCAGCATTTT; CDR3 protein: CASNDRGGQPQHF
clone size: many; V gene: TRBV3-1; J gene: TRBJ1-5; D gene: TRBD1; CDR3 DNA: TGTGCCAGCAGCCCAACAGGGGGACATCAGCCCCAGCATTTT; CDR3 protein: CASSPTGGHQPQHF
clone size: many; V gene: TRBV12-3/TRBV12-4; J gene: TRBJ2-7; D gene: NA; CDR3 DNA: TGTGCCAGCAGTTTAGCAACCGGACACGAGCAGTACTTC; CDR3 protein: CASSLATGHEQYF
clone size: few; V gene: TRBV5-1; J gene: TRBJ2-3; D gene: TRBD2; CDR3 DNA: TGCGCCAGCAGCGAGGGACTAGCCACAGATACGCAGTATTTT; CDR3 protein: CASSEGLATDTQYF
clone size: many; V gene: TRBV7-2; J gene: TRBJ1-2; D gene: NA; CDR3 DNA: TGTGCCAGCAGACCGAAGTTAGGACAGCCCTATGGCTACACCTTC; CDR3 protein: CASRPKLGQPYGYTF
clone size: few; V gene: TRBV28; J gene: TRBJ2-6; D gene: TRBD2; CDR3 DNA: TGTGCCAGCAAGGCGGGAGGACTCTCTGGCGGGGCCAACGTCCTGACTTTC; CDR3 protein: CASKAGGLSGGANVLTF
clone size: NA; V gene: TRBV29-1; J gene: TRBJ2-2; D gene: TRBD1; CDR3 DNA: TGCAGCGTTGCGGGACAGGGGGCGGGCGGGGAGCTGTTTTTT; CDR3 protein: CSVAGQGAGGELFF
clone size: NA; V gene: TRBV19; J gene: TRBJ2-7; D gene: TRBD2; CDR3 DNA: TGTGCCAGTAGCATCGGGGTAGAGCGGGGCTACGAGCAGTACTTC; CDR3 protein: CASSIGVERGYEQYF
clone size: few; V gene: TRBV2; J gene: TRBJ1-5; D gene: NA; CDR3 DNA: TGTGCCAGCAAAGAGTGGGGGGCCGCTCAGCCCCAGCATTTT; CDR3 protein: CASKEWGAAQPQHF
clone size: NA; V gene: TRBV5-1; J gene: TRBJ1-6; D gene: NA; CDR3 DNA: TGCGCCAGCAGCTCGGGACCAAATCGGGGGGTCAATGGTTCACCCCTCCACTTT; CDR3 protein: CASSSGPNRGVNGSPLHF
clone size: few; V gene: TRBV7-9; J gene: TRBJ1-5; D gene: NA; CDR3 DNA: TGTGCCAGCAGCCGGGACCGAGCTGATCAGCCCCAGCATTTT; CDR3 protein: CASSRDRADQPQHF
clone size: NA; V gene: TRBV7-8; J gene: TRBJ2-7; D gene: NA; CDR3 DNA: TGTGCCAGCAGCTTTGGGTCTGCGGGCGAGCAGTACTTC; CDR3 protein: CASSFGSAGEQYF
clone size: NA; V gene: TRBV7-2; J gene: TRBJ2-4; D gene: TRBD2; CDR3 DNA: TGTGCCAGCAGCTTTGAGGGAGGGCCTTACATTCAGTACTTC; CDR3 protein: CASSFEGGPYIQYF
clone size: NA; V gene: TRBV7-2; J gene: TRBJ2-2; D gene: TRBD2; CDR3 DNA: TGTGCCAGCAGCCTAGGTAGGGGATACCGCGGACTAGCGAACACCGGGGAGCTGTTTTTT; CDR3 protein: CASSLGRGYRGLANTGELFF
clone size: few; V gene: TRBV27; J gene: TRBJ2-5; D gene: TRBD2; CDR3 DNA: TGTGCCAGCAGTTCCCCGACTAGCGGTGTCCAAGAGACCCAGTACTTC; CDR3 protein: CASSSPTSGVQETQYF